These T cell receptor beta chains were read from a single sample in a study of cytomegalovirus exposure and HLA in healthy donors. Profiled with immunoSEQ multiplex PCR; TCRdb holds only in-frame clones, not every one. Found here are about 400,000 clones, about nine tenths of them singletons; the top ten hold under 0.95%. The material sequenced was PBMCs. The receptor set was obtained from a woman between 18 and 29 years old in good health and CMV-seronegative. Both conserved end residues are part of each CDR3. D genes are given only for firm matches. Not every row has a clone size; where given, it reads once, few, many or a size class.

len	v_gene	d_gene	abundance	j_gene	CDR3aa	CDR3nt
13	TRBV28	TRBD1	.	TRBJ2-5	CASRRTGVETQYF	TGTGCCAGCAGGCGTACAGGGGTCGAGACCCAGTACTTC
13	TRBV11-2	TRBD1	few	TRBJ2-7	CASSLNRGYEQYF	TGTGCCAGCAGCTTAAACAGGGGATACGAGCAGTACTTC
16	TRBV5-6	TRBD1	.	TRBJ2-5	CASSWTGGHSQETQYF	TGTGCCAGCAGCTGGACAGGGGGTCACTCCCAAGAGACCCAGTACTTC
13	TRBV2	.	.	TRBJ1-5	CASSLGANQPQHF	TGTGCCAGCAGTCTGGGGGCTAATCAGCCCCAGCATTTT
14	TRBV25-1	.	.	TRBJ1-2	CASSEQGSPGGYTF	TGTGCCAGCAGTGAACAGGGGTCCCCAGGTGGCTACACCTTC
17	TRBV27	TRBD1	.	TRBJ1-1	CASSLSPPGQGNTEAFF	TGTGCCAGCAGTTTATCCCCCCCGGGACAGGGAAACACTGAAGCTTTCTTT
14	TRBV13	.	.	TRBJ2-2	CASSLNRITGELFF	TGTGCCAGCAGCTTAAACAGGATCACCGGGGAGCTGTTTTTT
15	TRBV5-1	.	once	TRBJ2-1	CASSLDTTPHNEQFF	TGCGCCAGCAGCTTGGACACTACTCCTCACAATGAGCAGTTCTTC
15	TRBV9	TRBD1	.	TRBJ2-7	CASSGPGTGVVEQYF	TGTGCCAGCAGCGGCCCCGGGACAGGGGTCGTCGAGCAGTACTTC
15	TRBV5-4	TRBD1	few	TRBJ2-2	CASSPRTGGTGELFF	TGTGCCAGCAGCCCCCGGACAGGGGGCACCGGGGAGCTGTTTTTT
11	TRBV14	.	.	TRBJ2-7	CASSQKAVQYF	TGTGCCAGCAGCCAAAAAGCGGTGCAGTACTTC
19	TRBV9	TRBD2	.	TRBJ2-6	CASSVATAGGPRGANVLTF	TGTGCCAGCAGCGTAGCTACGGCGGGGGGCCCGAGAGGGGCCAACGTCCTGACTTTC
13	TRBV9	.	.	TRBJ2-2	CASSVGGTGELFF	TGTGCCAGCAGCGTAGGAGGCACCGGGGAGCTGTTTTTT
16	TRBV6-1	TRBD1	once	TRBJ1-3	CASSANFQGAGNTIYF	TGTGCCAGCAGTGCAAATTTCCAGGGGGCTGGAAACACCATATATTTT
16	TRBV4-1	.	.	TRBJ2-1	CASSQDLWDLYNEQFF	TGCGCCAGCAGCCAAGATCTTTGGGACTTGTACAATGAGCAGTTCTTC
13	TRBV28	.	.	TRBJ2-5	CASTFRELETQYF	TGTGCCAGCACTTTCCGGGAGCTGGAGACCCAGTACTTC